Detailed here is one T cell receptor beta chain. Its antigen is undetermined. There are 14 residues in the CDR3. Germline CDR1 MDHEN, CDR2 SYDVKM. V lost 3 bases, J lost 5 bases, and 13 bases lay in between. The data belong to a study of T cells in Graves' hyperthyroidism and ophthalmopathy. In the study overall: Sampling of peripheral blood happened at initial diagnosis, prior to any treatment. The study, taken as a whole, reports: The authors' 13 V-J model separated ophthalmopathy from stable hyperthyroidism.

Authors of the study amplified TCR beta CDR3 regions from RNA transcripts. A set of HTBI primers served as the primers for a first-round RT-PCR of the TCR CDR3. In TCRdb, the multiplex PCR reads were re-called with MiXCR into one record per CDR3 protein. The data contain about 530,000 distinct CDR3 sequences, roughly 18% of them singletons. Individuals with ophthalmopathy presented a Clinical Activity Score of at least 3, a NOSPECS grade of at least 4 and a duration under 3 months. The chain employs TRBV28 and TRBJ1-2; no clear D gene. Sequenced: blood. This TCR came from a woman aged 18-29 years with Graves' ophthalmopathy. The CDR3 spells CASSFSSGSYGYTF. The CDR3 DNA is TGTGCCAGCAGTTTTTCGTCAGGCTCATATGGCTACACCTTC.